The entry below gives a single T cell receptor (beta chain) sequence along with its context. The TCR beta cDNA libraries carried unique molecular identifiers. In TCRdb, the PCR reads were re-called with MiXCR into one record per CDR3 protein. The sample lists about 820,000 distinct CDR3 sequences, under 70% seen once, with around 4.5% in the top ten. These data belong to a study of post-analysis software for immune sequencing data. Sequencing used blood. This receptor was obtained from a girl aged 10-17 years with multiple sclerosis.

In DNA form, the CDR3 reads TGCGCCAGCAGCTTGGGGGTCCCAGGGACTGAAGCTTTCTTT. Amino acids: CASSLGVPGTEAFF. The chain uses TRBV5-1 and TRBJ1-1; possibly TRBD1 for D (5 bases). Deletions cut 0 bases from V and 5 bases from J, with 11 bases between. From germline, CDR1 is SGHRS and CDR2 YFSETQ. This CDR3 has 14 amino acids.